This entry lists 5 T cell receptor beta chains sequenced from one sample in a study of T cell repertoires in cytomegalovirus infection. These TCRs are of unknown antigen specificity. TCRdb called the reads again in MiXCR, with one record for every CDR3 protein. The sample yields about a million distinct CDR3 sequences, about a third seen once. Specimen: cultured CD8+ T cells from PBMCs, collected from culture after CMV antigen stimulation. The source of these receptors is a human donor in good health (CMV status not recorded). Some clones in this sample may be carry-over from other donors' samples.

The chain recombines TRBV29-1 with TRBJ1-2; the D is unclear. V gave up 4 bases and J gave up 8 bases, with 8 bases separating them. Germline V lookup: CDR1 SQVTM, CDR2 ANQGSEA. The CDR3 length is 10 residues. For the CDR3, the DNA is TGCAGCGTTGGGGGATCAGGCTACACCTTC. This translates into CSVGGSGYTF.

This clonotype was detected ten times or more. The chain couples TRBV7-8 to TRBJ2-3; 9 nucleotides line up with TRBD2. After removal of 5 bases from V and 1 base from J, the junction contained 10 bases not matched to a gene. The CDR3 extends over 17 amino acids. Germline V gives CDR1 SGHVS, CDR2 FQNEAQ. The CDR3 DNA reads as TGTGCCAGCAGCCTTACCGACAGACTAGCGGGCACAGATACGCAGTATTTT. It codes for CASSLTDRLAGTDTQYF. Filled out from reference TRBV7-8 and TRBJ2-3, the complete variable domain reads GAGVSQSPRYKVAKRGQDVALRCDPISGHVSLFWYQQALGQGPEFLTYFQNEAQLDKSGLPSDRFFAERPEGSVSTLKIQRTQQEDSAVYLCASSLTDRLAGTDTQYFGPGTRLTVL.

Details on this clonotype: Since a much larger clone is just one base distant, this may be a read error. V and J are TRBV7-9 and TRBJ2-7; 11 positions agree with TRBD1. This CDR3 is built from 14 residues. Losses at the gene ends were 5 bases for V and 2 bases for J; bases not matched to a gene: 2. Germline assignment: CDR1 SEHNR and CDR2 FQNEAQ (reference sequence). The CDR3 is CASSEGQGAYEQYV. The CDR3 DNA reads TGTGCCAGCAGCGAGGGACAGGGGGCCTACGAGCAGTACGTC.

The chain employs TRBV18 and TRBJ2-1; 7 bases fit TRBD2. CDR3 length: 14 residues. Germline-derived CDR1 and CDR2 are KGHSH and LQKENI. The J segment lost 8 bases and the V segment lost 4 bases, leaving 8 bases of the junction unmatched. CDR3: CASSQWGGEDEQFF. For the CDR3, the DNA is TGTGCCAGCTCACAATGGGGGGGAGAGGATGAGCAGTTCTTC.

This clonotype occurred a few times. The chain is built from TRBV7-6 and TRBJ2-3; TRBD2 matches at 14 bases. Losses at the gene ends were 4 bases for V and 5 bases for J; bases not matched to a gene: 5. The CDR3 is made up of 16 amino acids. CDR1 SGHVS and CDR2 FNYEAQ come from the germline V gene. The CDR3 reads CASSYSGTSGGDTQYF. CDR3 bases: TGTGCCAGCAGCTATTCCGGGACTAGCGGGGGAGATACGCAGTATTTT.